Each of the 7 T cell receptor beta chains below was sequenced from the same sample in a study of blood T cell repertoires in COVID-19. Libraries were prepared by immunoSEQ multiplex PCR; TCRdb keeps only in-frame clonotypes and omits some of them. There are about 40,000 clones in the sample; roughly 83% occur only once, and about 25% lies in the top ten. Sample: peripheral blood. The source of these receptors is a human donor with acute or convalescent COVID-19. The donor label of this sample is uncertain.

The J gene is TRBJ1-5, the V gene TRBV7-2, with no clear D. Trimming took off 5 bases at V and 10 bases at J, with 12 bases between the two ends. The CDR3 has 12 residues. Germline V gives CDR1 SGHTA, CDR2 FQGNSA. The CDR3 region has the DNA TGTGCCAGCAGCCTAATGCTAAGTCCCCAGCATTTT. This codes for CASSLMLSPQHF.

The chain links TRBV19 to TRBJ1-1; tentatively, D is TRBD1 (5 bases). Looked up from germline, CDR1 is LNHDA and CDR2 is SQIVND (reference sequence). The CDR3 runs 17 residues. Trimming took 1 base from V and 1 from J, leaving 16 bases between them. The CDR3 bases are TGTGCCAGTAGTATAGGATCCAGGGCAGACCGGAACACTGAAGCTTTCTTT. This codes for CASSIGSRADRNTEAFF.

The V call is TRBV24-1, the J call TRBJ2-3; 9 positions agree with TRBD1. Germline CDR1 and CDR2: KGHDR and SFDVKD. The ends lost 2 bases at V and 4 bases at J; junction bases unmatched: 9. The CDR3 spans 17 residues. CDR3 DNA: TGTGCCACCAGTGATTGGACTAGGGGACAGGGCGCAGATACGCAGTATTTT. Translated, it gives CATSDWTRGQGADTQYF.

This clone was observed once. The chain uses TRBV5-1 and TRBJ2-1; 10 bases align to TRBD2. The V and J ends lost 0 bases and 8 bases, in that order; junction bases with no gene match: 5. This CDR3 spans 15 amino acids. Germline V gene lookup returns CDR1 SGHRS and CDR2 YFSETQ. CDR3 nucleotides: TGCGCCAGCAGCTTGGAGCGGGGGGGCCGCGATGAGCAGTTCTTC. This codes for CASSLERGGRDEQFF.

This clone was detected only once. This chain joins TRBV30 and TRBJ1-1; D remains ambiguous. The germline CDR1 and CDR2 sequences are GTSNPN and SVGIG (reference sequence). There are 15 residues in the CDR3. The V end lost 2 bases, the J end lost 4 bases, and 17 bases lay between the germline ends. The DNA for the CDR3 is TGTGCCTGGAGTTTTCTGGGATCGGGAGGCACTGAAGCTTTCTTT. Residues: CAWSFLGSGGTEAFF.

The rearrangement uses TRBV24-1 and TRBJ1-3; D is perhaps TRBD1 (6 bases). V lost 2 bases and J 0 bases, leaving 16 bases between the germline ends. The CDR3 covers 18 residues. The germline V gene has CDR1 KGHDR and CDR2 SFDVKD. The DNA for the CDR3 is TGTGCCACCAGTGATTCCACGAACAGGGAGAGCTCTGGAAACACCATATATTTT. Protein sequence: CATSDSTNRESSGNTIYF.

The chain has TRBV6-1 and TRBJ1-2; the D is unclear. Trimming took 1 base from V and 4 from J, leaving 10 bases between them. This CDR3 is 14 amino acids long. Germline V lookup: CDR1 MNHNS, CDR2 SASEGT. As DNA, the CDR3 is TGTGCCAGCAGTGAAGGCGCGAACGCCTATGGCTACACCTTC. This encodes CASSEGANAYGYTF.